Shown below are 22 T cell receptor beta chains from a single sample sequenced in a study of blood T cell repertoires in COVID-19. TCRdb's table, derived via immunoSEQ multiplex PCR, lists solely in-frame clones and lacks some. The sample has about 87,000 clones, less than 80% seen once; the top ten hold around 4.2%. The sequencing sample was made of peripheral blood. The receptors derive from a woman aged 45 to 65 with acute or convalescent COVID-19.

The chain links TRBV4-2 to TRBJ2-1; 7 positions match TRBD2. The CDR3 is made up of 16 amino acids. Losses at the gene ends were 1 base for V and 2 bases for J; bases not matched to a gene: 5. The germline gives CDR1 LGHNA, CDR2 YNFKEQ. The CDR3 protein is CASSQGAGPTYNEQFF. CDR3 nucleotides: TGTGCCAGCAGCCAAGGAGCGGGGCCGACCTACAATGAGCAGTTCTTC.

This sequence joins TRBV19 and TRBJ1-1, with a tentative D call TRBD1 (5 bases). CDR1 is LNHDA, CDR2 SQIVND, per germline (reference sequence). Trimming removed 8 bases from V and 10 bases from J, with 20 bases in between. This CDR3 contains 13 residues. CDR3 region: CASFQGLFPPAFF. In nucleotides, the CDR3 is TGTGCCAGTTTCCAGGGTTTGTTCCCTCCAGCTTTCTTT.

The J gene is TRBJ1-2, the V gene TRBV15, with a possible D match to TRBD1 (5 bases). Trimming shortened V by 2 bases and J by 7 bases, and 14 bases separated the two germline ends. CDR3 size: 14 residues. CDR1 and CDR2 (germline): LNHNV, YYDKDF (reference sequence). CDR3 DNA sequence: TGTGCCACCAGCAGACTACAGGCGGGAGGTGGCTACACCTTC. Its protein product is CATSRLQAGGGYTF.

The chain recombines TRBV5-6 with TRBJ2-3; D perhaps matches TRBD2 (6 bases). Germline CDR1 is SGHDT and CDR2 is YYEEEE. Trimming took off 1 base at V and 6 bases at J, with 15 bases between the two ends. This CDR3 region has 15 residues. The CDR3 bases are TGTGCCAGCAGCTTGTGGGACTTGGGTTCGGATACGCAGTATTTT. Its translation is CASSLWDLGSDTQYF.

The chain carries TRBV19 and TRBJ2-3; D unresolved. Germline V gene data show CDR1 as LNHDA and CDR2 as SQIVND (reference sequence). Trimming shortened V by 6 bases and J by 6 bases, and 10 bases separated the two germline ends. This CDR3 is 12 amino acids long. The CDR3 bases are TGTGCCAGTAGCCTTGCCGAGGATACGCAGTATTTT. This translates into CASSLAEDTQYF.

CDR3 sequence (DNA): TGTGCCAGCAGCTTAGGTAGGACAGATTACAATGAGCAGTTCTTC. It translates to CASSLGRTDYNEQFF. This chain connects TRBV11-1 to TRBJ2-1, with D perhaps matching TRBD1 (6 bases). V was trimmed by 1 base and J by 4 bases, leaving 11 bases between them. The CDR3 totals 15 residues. In germline, CDR1 is SGHAT, CDR2 FQDESV (reference sequence). The full variable domain, in which reference TRBV11-1 and TRBJ2-1 provide the parts outside the CDR3, is EAEVAQSPRYKITEKSQAVAFWCDPISGHATLYWYRQILGQGPELLVQFQDESVVDDSQLPKDRFSAERLKGVDSTLKIQPAELGDSAMYLCASSLGRTDYNEQFFGPGTRLTVL.

J is TRBJ2-5 and V is TRBV28; 7 nucleotides agree with TRBD1. CDR1 is MDHEN, CDR2 SYDVKM, per germline. This CDR3 spans 14 amino acids. The junction had 7 bases not matched to a gene; V was cut back by 4 bases and J by 5 bases. CDR3 nucleotides: TGTGCCAGCAGTTCACGAGGGGGCGCGGAGACCCAGTACTTC. This codes for CASSSRGGAETQYF.

This clone has more than one count but fewer than ten. This chain connects TRBV24-1 to TRBJ2-2; TRBD2 aligns across 8 bases. The CDR3 is 16 residues long. V was clipped by 3 bases and J by 1 base; unmatched bases: 3. CDR1 and CDR2 from the germline V gene are KGHDR and SFDVKD. This chain's CDR3 is CATSDEGLGNTGELFF. The CDR3 DNA follows: TGTGCCACCAGTGATGAGGGACTAGGGAACACCGGGGAGCTGTTTTTT.

This clone was detected many times. V is TRBV27 and J is TRBJ1-1; 9 nucleotides line up with TRBD1. The V gene's germline CDR1 is MNHEY and CDR2 SMNVEV (reference sequence). This CDR3 region has 13 residues. The V gene end was trimmed by 5 bases and the J gene end by 4 bases; junction bases not matched to a gene: 2. CDR3 protein: CASSHRGPTEAFF. The CDR3 bases are TGTGCCAGCAGTCACAGGGGGCCCACTGAAGCTTTCTTT.

The chain joins TRBV19 to TRBJ1-6; 7 bases are a match to TRBD1. CDR3 size: 15 residues. V shed 6 bases, J shed 7 bases, and the junction held 9 bases outside the gene matches. CDR1 is LNHDA, CDR2 SQIVND, per germline (reference sequence). CDR3 amino acids: CASRTLTGTNSPLHF. CDR3 DNA: TGTGCCAGTAGGACATTGACAGGGACGAATTCACCCCTCCACTTT.

V gene TRBV10-1 combines with J gene TRBJ1-1; 7 bases are a match to TRBD1. The J segment lost 10 bases and the V segment lost 6 bases, leaving 17 bases of the junction unmatched. CDR3 length: 15 amino acids. Germline CDR1 is WNHNN and CDR2 is SYGVQD (reference sequence). The CDR3 is CASRVDRSRRSGAFF. The CDR3 DNA reads TGCGCCAGCAGGGTGGACAGGTCTCGACGAAGCGGAGCTTTCTTT.

The chain uses TRBV18 and TRBJ1-2; no clear D. The CDR3 spans 13 residues. Germline CDR1 reads KGHSH; CDR2 reads LQKENI. Trimming removed 3 bases at V and 1 base at J, with 6 bases between. CDR3 in amino acids: CASSPQDNYGYTF. The DNA of the CDR3 is TGTGCCAGCTCACCCCAGGATAACTATGGCTACACCTTC.

V usage is TRBV30 and J usage is TRBJ1-6; 8 bases are a match to TRBD1. The V gene end was trimmed by 0 bases and the J gene end by 14 bases; junction bases not matched to a gene: 12. The CDR3 length is 15 residues. Germline V gives CDR1 GTSNPN, CDR2 SVGIG (reference sequence). CDR3 amino acids: CAWSVAGGLRTALHF. The CDR3 DNA is TGTGCCTGGAGTGTGGCAGGGGGCCTCCGGACGGCCCTCCACTTT.

The rearrangement uses TRBV25-1 and TRBJ2-1; TRBD2 agrees at 15 bases. This CDR3 region has 18 residues. Per germline, CDR1 MGHDK and CDR2 SYGVNS. Trimming took 3 bases from V and 2 from J; bases not matched to a gene: 5. As DNA, the CDR3 is TGTGCCAGCAGTGATCGGACTAGCGGGGGGGGAACCTACAATGAGCAGTTCTTC. This codes for CASSDRTSGGGTYNEQFF.

This clone was seen more than once but under ten times. The chain combines TRBV7-3 with TRBJ2-3; D might be TRBD1 (5 bases). The CDR3 loop spans 17 amino acids. Germline-derived CDR1 and CDR2 are SGHTA and FQGTGA. V lost 0 bases, J lost 0 bases, and 13 bases lay in between. The CDR3 loop is CASSLTGQGDSTDTQYF. Here the CDR3 DNA reads TGTGCCAGCAGCTTAACTGGGCAGGGCGACAGCACAGATACGCAGTATTTT.

The DNA for the CDR3 is TGCGCCAGCAGCTCAACGAGCGGGGGGGGCCATGAGCAGTTCTTC. This encodes CASSSTSGGGHEQFF. The rearrangement links TRBV5-1 to TRBJ2-1; 10 bases are a match to TRBD2. J lost 8 bases, V lost 3 bases, and 8 bases had no gene match. Germline V CDR1 and CDR2: SGHRS, YFSETQ. CDR3 length equals 15 residues.

The table lists this clone with a count of one. The V gene is TRBV7-9, the J gene TRBJ1-2; 9 bases align to TRBD1. The CDR3 extends over 15 amino acids. The germline CDR1 and CDR2 sequences are SEHNR and FQNEAQ (reference sequence). The trim removed 4 bases at V and 5 bases at J, leaving 8 bases unmatched. The CDR3 region has the DNA TGTGCCAGCAGCTCATTTACCGGGACAGGGTATGGCTACACCTTC. Amino acids: CASSSFTGTGYGYTF.

This chain connects TRBV4-1 to TRBJ1-2; 7 bases line up with TRBD1. This CDR3 has 17 residues. V lost 1 base, J lost 4 bases, and 12 bases stayed unmatched. From germline, CDR1 is MGHRA and CDR2 YSYEKL. The CDR3 nucleotides read TGCGCCAGCAGCCAAGGGGAACAGGGGACCCATCGCTATGGCTACACCTTC. It encodes CASSQGEQGTHRYGYTF.

The V and J genes are TRBV3-1 (or the pseudogene TRBV3-2) and TRBJ2-3; D is perhaps TRBD2 (6 bases). V lost 0 bases to trimming and J lost 1 base, with 11 bases between them. CDR1 and CDR2 (germline): LGHDT, YNNKEL (reference sequence). This CDR3 has 16 amino acids. For the CDR3, the DNA is TGTGCCAGCAGCCAAGATCAAGAGCGGGGCACAGATACGCAGTATTTT. This encodes CASSQDQERGTDTQYF.

For the CDR3, the DNA is TGTGCCAGCAGCAAACTCGGGGGAAGGCGGACAGATACGCAGTATTTT. It yields the protein CASSKLGGRRTDTQYF. The rearrangement links TRBV27 to TRBJ2-3; TRBD2 might be the D (6 bases). Germline V CDR1 and CDR2: MNHEY, SMNVEV (reference sequence). Trimming cost V 6 bases and J 3 bases, with 19 bases left between them. The CDR3 contains 16 residues.

J is TRBJ1-2 and V is TRBV2; D perhaps matches TRBD1 (6 bases). In germline, CDR1 is SNHLY, CDR2 FYNNEI. The V gene lost 4 bases and the J gene lost 1 base, with 16 bases spanning the gap. There are 16 residues in the CDR3. The CDR3 loop reads CASSVFGQTNNYGYTF. In DNA form, the CDR3 reads TGTGCCAGCAGTGTATTCGGACAGACGAATAACTATGGCTACACCTTC.

The V and J genes are TRBV27 and TRBJ1-2, with 7 positions matching TRBD1. This CDR3 is 15 amino acids long. From germline, CDR1 is MNHEY and CDR2 SMNVEV (reference sequence). The V gene end was trimmed by 6 bases and the J gene end by 7 bases; junction bases not matched to a gene: 14. The CDR3 here is CASSTRLTGNSGYTF. The CDR3 DNA reads TGTGCCAGCAGCACCCGTTTGACAGGGAATAGTGGCTACACCTTC.